Listed below are T cell receptor beta chains from one sample, sequenced in a study of T cells in Graves' hyperthyroidism and ophthalmopathy. TCRdb re-called the multiplex PCR reads with MiXCR, one entry per CDR3 protein. This table holds 300,000 or so distinct CDR3 sequences, 21% found once. Sequenced material: blood. Source of these receptors: a woman aged 45-65 years with Graves' hyperthyroidism. Each CDR3 is given without its conserved first and last residue. The order of the fields is V gene, clone size, J gene, D gene, CDR3 protein. The D gene is left open where the match is weak. Clone sizes are given selectively: once, few, many, or a class where the clone is expanded.

V: TRBV10-3
size: .
J: TRBJ1-5
D: .
CDR3: ALREGENSNQPQH

V: TRBV28
size: .
J: TRBJ2-7
D: .
CDR3: ASRGGYEQY

V: TRBV7-3
size: many
J: TRBJ2-1
D: TRBD2
CDR3: ASSLTGGGAGEQF

V: TRBV27
size: many
J: TRBJ1-1
D: TRBD1
CDR3: ASSKPGQGGNTEAF

V: TRBV7-6
size: .
J: TRBJ2-7
D: TRBD2
CDR3: ASSDLGLAGNYEQY

V: TRBV24-1
size: once
J: TRBJ1-5
D: .
CDR3: ATSDPRSNQPQH

V: TRBV28
size: many
J: TRBJ1-1
D: TRBD1
CDR3: ASSLRTGVNTEAF

V: TRBV5-1
size: .
J: TRBJ2-7
D: TRBD2
CDR3: ASGYSRLAEGSYEQY

V: TRBV10-3
size: few
J: TRBJ2-7
D: TRBD2
CDR3: AISVLGRAYEQY

V: TRBV29-1
size: many
J: TRBJ2-7
D: TRBD2
CDR3: TLSTSGRPRVGDEQY

V: TRBV20-1
size: .
J: TRBJ2-3
D: .
CDR3: SARDLMTSRGGTDTQY

V: TRBV5-6
size: many
J: TRBJ2-7
D: TRBD1
CDR3: ASSPDRGHEQY

V: TRBV2
size: many
J: TRBJ2-7
D: TRBD2
CDR3: ASSGLAGADEQY

V: TRBV10-3
size: .
J: TRBJ1-1
D: .
CDR3: AISEGASEAF

V: TRBV7-6
size: .
J: TRBJ2-7
D: TRBD2
CDR3: ASSLGLADYEQY

V: TRBV5-1
size: few
J: TRBJ2-7
D: TRBD1
CDR3: ASRPDRISYEQY

V: TRBV7-3
size: many
J: TRBJ2-7
D: .
CDR3: ASSHPVVGPGPSKSHPYEQY

V: TRBV10-3
size: .
J: TRBJ1-1
D: .
CDR3: ATKDSLTSEAF

V: TRBV10-3
size: .
J: TRBJ2-3
D: .
CDR3: ATRANNQGTDTQY

V: TRBV5-1
size: few
J: TRBJ2-1
D: TRBD2
CDR3: ASKKGTSGVQEQF

V: TRBV7-9
size: few
J: TRBJ2-1
D: TRBD2
CDR3: ASSFNSGGDLDEQF

V: TRBV15
size: few
J: TRBJ2-5
D: .
CDR3: ATSREPGQEETQY

V: TRBV2
size: .
J: TRBJ1-1
D: TRBD1
CDR3: ASSPTGGYMNTEAF

V: TRBV5-4
size: few
J: TRBJ2-7
D: .
CDR3: ASSLSGVNEQY

V: TRBV12-3/TRBV12-4
size: few
J: TRBJ1-5
D: .
CDR3: ASSRGVSTNQPQH

V: TRBV5-6
size: .
J: TRBJ2-7
D: .
CDR3: ASSLEGDPFEQY

V: TRBV6-5
size: .
J: TRBJ2-3
D: .
CDR3: ASSFQINPDTQY

V: TRBV10-3
size: .
J: TRBJ1-1
D: .
CDR3: ASSYGGENTEAF

V: TRBV7-8
size: few
J: TRBJ2-7
D: .
CDR3: ASSFSTDPSYEQY

V: TRBV15
size: few
J: TRBJ1-4
D: TRBD1
CDR3: ATSRAGKGADEKLF

V: TRBV20-1
size: many
J: TRBJ2-5
D: TRBD2
CDR3: SAFSGRVWVPQETQY

V: TRBV5-6
size: once
J: TRBJ1-2
D: .
CDR3: ASSLSVAGGYT

V: TRBV12-3/TRBV12-4
size: many
J: TRBJ2-2
D: .
CDR3: ASRAEEREDTGELF

V: TRBV5-1
size: many
J: TRBJ1-1
D: .
CDR3: ASRRASLGDTEAF

V: TRBV19
size: .
J: TRBJ1-2
D: TRBD1
CDR3: ASSPRRTGEGYT

V: TRBV29-1
size: .
J: TRBJ1-4
D: .
CDR3: SVEEGQKLF

V: TRBV28
size: many
J: TRBJ2-5
D: .
CDR3: ASSPPGLFQETQY

V: TRBV2
size: many
J: TRBJ1-6
D: .
CDR3: ASSALGINSPLH

V: TRBV6-1
size: many
J: TRBJ2-1
D: .
CDR3: ASRALAGSSYNEQF

V: TRBV10-1
size: .
J: TRBJ2-7
D: .
CDR3: ASSESGGGQY

V: TRBV28
size: .
J: TRBJ1-2
D: .
CDR3: ASSESGFGYT